This TCR beta chain was obtained from a study of siplizumab effects on memory and regulatory T cells. With respect to this clone: Its antigen is not identified.

Germline CDR1 reads LNHNV; CDR2 reads YYDKDF (reference sequence). The length of the CDR3 is 11 residues. The germline V and J ends were trimmed by 3 bases and 6 bases, with 3 bases remaining between them. The assay covered 95,000 to 100,000 TCR templates per sample. Only in-frame clones appear in the TCRdb table, and some are missing; sequencing was by immunoSEQ multiplex PCR. The data show 90,000 to 120,000 clones, about 91% seen once. Overall study findings and caveats: There appeared to be greater diversity in naive T cells than in memory cells, and naive T cells seemed major contributors to the alloresponse. A small minority of alloreactive clones were mapped to unstimulated subsets.

The chain recombines TRBV15 with TRBJ2-1, with D unclear. Sequencing was done on a sample of Tregs sorted from blood. This sequence was found in a human donor in good health. The CDR3 nucleotides are TGTGCCACCAGCAGGGGCAATGAGCAGTTCTTC. Translation: CATSRGNEQFF.